A single sample gave rise to the 30 T cell receptor beta chains below, sequenced in a study of T cell responses to AZD1222 COVID-19 vaccine. The data were produced by immunoSEQ multiplex PCR, yet TCRdb's version contains in-frame clones alone and is incomplete. The repertoire consists of around 130,000 clones, with around 87% occurring once and the leading ten covering less than 3.5%. The sample here was peripheral blood, taken 28 days after the second AZD1222 dose. The receptors were gathered from an adult who received the AZD1222 COVID-19 vaccine.

The table lists this clone with many counts. The chain couples TRBV5-1 to TRBJ1-6; D is unclear. V lost 0 bases and J lost 14, with 15 bases in between. CDR1 is SGHRS, CDR2 YFSETQ, per germline. There are 14 residues in the CDR3. The CDR3 sequence is CASSLGPRLGTLHF. CDR3 DNA: TGCGCCAGCAGCTTGGGGCCTCGCCTAGGTACCCTCCACTTT. Combining the CDR3 with reference TRBV5-1 and TRBJ1-6 gives the whole variable domain KAGVTQTPRYLIKTRGQQVTLSCSPISGHRSVSWYQQTPGQGLQFLFEYFSETQRNKGNFPGRFSGRQFSNSRSEMNVSTLELGDSALYLCASSLGPRLGTLHFGNGTRLTVT.

This clone was counted only a few times. The rearrangement uses TRBV7-9 and TRBJ1-4, with D hard to call. The CDR3 runs to 13 residues. Germline values: CDR1 SEHNR, CDR2 FQNEAQ (reference sequence). V dropped 5 bases and J dropped 5 bases, with 9 bases sitting between them. In nucleotides, the CDR3 is TGTGCCAGCAGCGCCCCCGGGAATGAAAAACTGTTTTTT. Translation: CASSAPGNEKLFF.

The rearrangement joins TRBV7-9 to TRBJ2-7, with 10 bases lining up with TRBD1. CDR1 SEHNR and CDR2 FQNEAQ come from the germline V gene (reference sequence). This CDR3 is 14 amino acids long. Trimming took 6 bases from V and 5 from J; bases not matched to a gene: 7. The CDR3 DNA reads TGTGCCAGCAGAAGAACCGGGACAGGGGACGAGCAGTACTTC. As protein: CASRRTGTGDEQYF.

This chain uses TRBV30 with TRBJ1-5; perhaps TRBD1 as D (5 bases). The CDR3 contains 15 residues. Trimming pared 2 bases from V and 6 bases from J, leaving 17 bases between. Germline assignment: CDR1 GTSNPN and CDR2 SVGIG (reference sequence). The CDR3: CAWSRGGGTGQPQHF. CDR3 coding DNA: TGTGCCTGGAGTCGCGGCGGGGGGACGGGTCAGCCCCAGCATTTT.

This chain connects TRBV11-3 to TRBJ2-5; TRBD2 agrees at 8 bases. J was trimmed by 5 bases and V by 6 bases; bases with no gene match: 14. Germline V gives CDR1 SGHNT, CDR2 YENEEA. CDR3 size: 16 residues. CDR3 nucleotide sequence: TGTGCCAGCAGTGACCTTGTGTTAGCGGGGTTGGAGACCCAGTACTTC. Its translation: CASSDLVLAGLETQYF.

The V and J genes are TRBV9 and TRBJ1-3, with no clear D. V was pared by 4 bases and J by 0 bases, with 8 bases between. This CDR3 is 14 amino acids long. The V gene's germline CDR1 is SGDLS and CDR2 YYNGEE. In DNA, the CDR3 is TGTGCCAGCAGCCGTGAAAGCTCTGGAAACACCATATATTTT. Its translation: CASSRESSGNTIYF.

This clone has ten or more counts. This rearrangement joins TRBV9 to TRBJ1-1; D ambiguous. Trimming removed 0 bases from V and 0 bases from J, with 9 bases in between. The CDR3 has 15 amino acids. Germline assignment: CDR1 SGDLS and CDR2 YYNGEE. CDR3 DNA sequence: TGTGCCAGCAGCGTAGTCGGCAGTTTGAACACTGAAGCTTTCTTT. As protein: CASSVVGSLNTEAFF.

The V gene is TRBV9, the J gene TRBJ1-3; no definite D call. This CDR3 is built from 12 residues. Germline V gene data show CDR1 as SGDLS and CDR2 as YYNGEE. V lost 1 base and J 4 bases, leaving 3 bases between the germline ends. CDR3 in DNA: TGTGCCAGCAGCGTATCCGGAAACACCATATATTTT. Protein sequence: CASSVSGNTIYF.

V and J are TRBV6-6 and TRBJ1-1; D remains ambiguous. The V end was cut by 1 base, the J end by 3 bases, with 15 bases between. The CDR3 length is 16 residues. Germline-derived CDR1 and CDR2 are MNHNY and SVGAGI (reference sequence). CDR3 sequence reads: CASSYYGEGPDTEAFF. The CDR3 coding sequence is TGTGCCAGCAGTTACTATGGGGAGGGTCCGGACACTGAAGCTTTCTTT.

This clone was seen only a few times. The V and J genes are TRBV7-2 and TRBJ1-2; D perhaps matches TRBD1 (6 bases). The V and J ends lost 4 bases and 1 base respectively, with 13 bases between them. The V gene's germline CDR1 is SGHTA and CDR2 FQGNSA. This CDR3 spans 15 amino acids. The CDR3 region has the DNA TGTGCCAGCAGCTACGGGGGGGCGAGTAACTATGGCTACACCTTC. Amino acid sequence: CASSYGGASNYGYTF. Full variable domain (rest looked up from reference TRBV7-2 and TRBJ1-2): GAGVSQSPSNKVTEKGKDVELRCDPISGHTALYWYRQSLGQGLEFLIYFQGNSAPDKSGLPSDRFSAERTGGSVSTLTIQRTQQEDSAVYLCASSYGGASNYGYTFGSGTRLTVV.

J is TRBJ1-1 and V is TRBV2, with a possible D match to TRBD1 (5 bases). This CDR3 contains 13 residues. Germline V gives CDR1 SNHLY, CDR2 FYNNEI. Trimming pared 4 bases from V and 6 bases from J, leaving 12 bases between. CDR3 residues: CASSAGRGAEAFF. CDR3 bases: TGTGCCAGCAGTGCCGGGAGGGGCGCTGAAGCTTTCTTT.

The rearrangement uses TRBV5-5 and TRBJ2-3; D is perhaps TRBD2 (6 bases). The V end lost 0 bases, the J end lost 0 bases, and 11 bases lay between the germline ends. Germline V lookup: CDR1 SGHKS, CDR2 YYEKEE (reference sequence). The CDR3 spans 16 residues. The CDR3 here is CASSLVGGDSTDTQYF. The CDR3 nucleotides read TGTGCCAGCAGCTTGGTCGGCGGGGACAGCACAGATACGCAGTATTTT.

J is TRBJ1-1 and V is TRBV28; 10 bases match TRBD1. Germline V gene lookup returns CDR1 MDHEN and CDR2 SYDVKM. CDR3 size: 18 residues. V dropped 3 bases and J dropped 0; count of bases not matched to a gene: 10. The CDR3 here is CASSFVTGTGVVNTEAFF. CDR3 nucleotide sequence: TGTGCCAGCAGTTTTGTAACAGGGACAGGGGTAGTGAACACTGAAGCTTTCTTT.

This sequence joins TRBV6-1 and TRBJ1-5; D uncertain. Germline V gene data show CDR1 as MNHNS and CDR2 as SASEGT. V was clipped by 4 bases and J by 7 bases, with 20 bases between them. The CDR3 is 16 amino acids. The CDR3 loop reads CASSGWADALGQPQHF. The CDR3 DNA is TGTGCCAGCAGTGGCTGGGCGGACGCCCTCGGACAGCCCCAGCATTTT.

The rearrangement joins TRBV19 to TRBJ1-5; TRBD1 might be the D (5 bases). V was pared by 0 bases and J by 8 bases, with 11 bases between. The CDR3 length is 14 residues. Germline V lookup: CDR1 LNHDA, CDR2 SQIVND (reference sequence). The CDR3 coding sequence is TGTGCCAGTAGTATAGATACGGGGCTCAAGCCCCAGCATTTT. Encoded protein: CASSIDTGLKPQHF.

The chain links TRBV19 to TRBJ2-3, with D maybe TRBD2 (5 bases). The CDR3 has 15 residues. Trimming left V 5 bases short and J 0 bases short, with 12 bases between. From germline, CDR1 is LNHDA and CDR2 SQIVND (reference sequence). Here the CDR3 reads CASSVGIGSTDTQYF. The DNA for the CDR3 is TGTGCCAGTAGTGTCGGGATAGGAAGCACAGATACGCAGTATTTT.

This clone was detected once. The chain employs TRBV12-3 or TRBV12-4 and TRBJ1-6; no definite D call. V shed 2 bases and J shed 7 bases, with 3 bases lying between them. This CDR3 is built from 12 residues. The CDR3 reads CASSLMNSPLHF. The CDR3 bases are TGTGCCAGCAGTTTAATGAATTCACCCCTCCACTTT.

To note about this clone: The sample carries other DNA sequences with the same CDR3. V usage is TRBV19 and J usage is TRBJ1-5; 9 bases are a match to TRBD1. Germline assignment: CDR1 LNHDA and CDR2 SQIVND (reference sequence). The length of the CDR3 is 15 residues. V was pared by 3 bases and J by 4 bases, with 4 bases of the junction left unmatched. DNA for the CDR3: TGTGCCAGTAGTATTCCCGGGACAGGGAATCAGCCCCAGCATTTT. Amino acids: CASSIPGTGNQPQHF.

The rearrangement joins TRBV19 to TRBJ1-3; D uncertain. The CDR3 has 15 amino acids. Trimming pared 2 bases from V and 0 bases from J, leaving 8 bases between. The germline V gene encodes CDR1 LNHDA and CDR2 SQIVND (reference sequence). CDR3 residues: CASSIQAPSGNTIYF. CDR3 in DNA: TGTGCCAGTAGTATACAGGCGCCCTCTGGAAACACCATATATTTT.

This clone has just one count. This chain joins TRBV9 and TRBJ1-1; 8 bases agree with TRBD1. The V segment lost 4 bases and the J segment 11 bases; nucleotides outside the gene matches: 10. Germline CDR1 and CDR2: SGDLS and YYNGEE. The CDR3 has 13 amino acids. CDR3 residues: CASSLTGTGDAFF. The DNA of the CDR3 is TGTGCCAGCAGCTTAACCGGGACAGGTGACGCTTTCTTT.

The CDR3 nucleotides read TGCAGCGTTGGGCAGGGAAAGACTGAAGCTTTCTTT. It specifies CSVGQGKTEAFF. The chain recombines TRBV29-1 with TRBJ1-1; tentative D call: TRBD1 (5 bases). Trimming shortened V by 4 bases and J by 5 bases, and 11 bases separated the two germline ends. CDR3 length equals 12 residues. CDR1 is SQVTM and CDR2 is ANQGSEA in the germline V gene. The full variable domain, in which reference TRBV29-1 and TRBJ1-1 provide the parts outside the CDR3, is SAVISQKPSRDICQRGTSLTIQCQVDSQVTMMFWYRQQPGQSLTLIATANQGSEATYESGFVIDKFPISRPNLTFSTLTVSNMSPEDSSIYLCSVGQGKTEAFFGQGTRLTVV.

The CDR3 reads CASTPHGEMNTEAFF. CDR3 bases: TGTGCCAGCACCCCCCACGGGGAAATGAACACTGAAGCTTTCTTT. The chain employs TRBV9 and TRBJ1-1; D gene ambiguous. The V gene's germline CDR1 is SGDLS and CDR2 YYNGEE. V lost 6 bases and J 0 bases, leaving 15 bases between the germline ends. The CDR3 covers 15 residues.

The V gene is TRBV9, the J gene TRBJ1-6; tentatively, D is TRBD1 (6 bases). There are 16 residues in the CDR3. V lost 3 bases and J lost 6, with 16 bases in between. Germline loops: CDR1 SGDLS, CDR2 YYNGEE. The chain's CDR3 is CASSAPQGAANSPLHF. CDR3 nucleotides: TGTGCCAGCAGCGCACCACAGGGCGCTGCTAATTCACCCCTCCACTTT. Using reference TRBV9 and TRBJ1-6 for the parts outside the CDR3, the full variable domain is DSGVTQTPKHLITATGQRVTLRCSPRSGDLSVYWYQQSLDQGLQFLIQYYNGEERAKGNILERFSAQQFPDLHSELNLSSLELGDSALYFCASSAPQGAANSPLHFGNGTRLTVT.

The rearrangement joins TRBV4-3 to TRBJ1-5; D may be TRBD1 (6 bases). The V and J ends lost 0 bases and 6 bases respectively, with 9 bases between them. The CDR3 covers 14 residues. In germline, CDR1 is LGHNA, CDR2 YSLEER. CDR3 DNA sequence: TGCGCCAGCAGCCAAGAAGGGGGAGGTCAGCCCCAGCATTTT. Protein product: CASSQEGGGQPQHF.

This clone has just one count. The chain uses TRBV19 and TRBJ1-5, with D hard to call. V was trimmed by 1 base and J by 7 bases, leaving 8 bases between them. The germline CDR1 and CDR2 sequences are LNHDA and SQIVND (reference sequence). The CDR3 has 13 residues. As DNA, the CDR3 is TGTGCCAGTAGTATAGGCCCCAGGCAGCCCCAGCATTTT. This sequence encodes CASSIGPRQPQHF.

This chain uses TRBV11-2 with TRBJ2-7; the match to TRBD2 covers 10 bases. Germline trimming cut 5 bases from V and 1 base from J; bases unmatched to any gene: 5. The CDR3 consists of 15 residues. Germline V gene lookup returns CDR1 SGHAT and CDR2 FQNNGV. CDR3 region: CASSHSSGGSYEQYF. In nucleotides, the CDR3 is TGTGCCAGCAGCCATTCTAGCGGGGGTTCCTACGAGCAGTACTTC.

The V call is TRBV10-2, the J call TRBJ1-1, with 8 bases fitting TRBD1. Trimming removed 9 bases from V and 4 bases from J; junction bases left unmatched: 4. Germline-derived CDR1 and CDR2 are WSHSY and SAAADI. The CDR3 totals 12 residues. CDR3 amino acids: CASRQGSTEAFF. DNA of the CDR3: TGCGCCAGTCGACAGGGGAGCACTGAAGCTTTCTTT.

This rearrangement joins TRBV11-3 to TRBJ2-3, with TRBD2 identical over 10 bases. V lost 5 bases to trimming and J lost 6 bases; unmatched junction nucleotides: 5. The CDR3 loop spans 14 amino acids. CDR1 is SGHNT and CDR2 is YENEEA in the germline V gene. The CDR3 sequence is CASSRGLATDTQYF. The DNA of the CDR3 is TGTGCCAGCAGCCGGGGACTAGCGACGGATACGCAGTATTTT.

The chain combines TRBV6-5 with TRBJ1-1; D may be TRBD1 (5 bases). Trimming left V 0 bases short and J 4 bases short, with 15 bases between. The CDR3 has 16 amino acids. Per the germline V gene, CDR1 is MNHEY and CDR2 is SVGAGI. CDR3 sequence: CASSYSFQGSGTEAFF. The CDR3, as DNA: TGTGCCAGCAGTTACTCGTTTCAGGGTTCGGGCACTGAAGCTTTCTTT.

V is TRBV15 and J is TRBJ2-7; unclear D gene. Trimming took off 4 bases at V and 4 bases at J, with 8 bases between the two ends. CDR1 is LNHNV and CDR2 is YYDKDF in the germline V gene (reference sequence). The CDR3 spans 12 residues. This chain's CDR3 is CATSKASYEQYF. In nucleotides, the CDR3 is TGTGCCACCAGCAAGGCATCATACGAGCAGTACTTC.